This passage covers 18 T cell receptor beta chains from one sample sequenced in a study of spatial heterogeneity in lung cancer. TCRdb recomputed calls from the 5' RACE reads with MiXCR, one row per CDR3 protein. This table has 8,000 or so distinct CDR3 sequences, approximately 6.8% appearing once. Time point of the sample: sample taken at primary tumor resection. The antigens of these receptors remain unknown. Findings and caveats of the study: Expanded intratumoral alpha and beta TCR counts tracked tumor mutation counts.

The sample in question was lung tumor tissue, obtained at surgery. The receptor set was obtained from a male donor with early-stage non-small cell lung cancer.

This clonotype was found a few times. The chain is built from TRBV24-1 and TRBJ1-1; TRBD1 matches at 7 bases. Germline CDR1 and CDR2: KGHDR and SFDVKD. The trim removed 7 bases at V and 5 bases at J, leaving 6 bases unmatched. The CDR3 contains 13 residues. This chain's CDR3 is CATRNRGDTEAFF. In DNA, the CDR3 is TGTGCCACCAGGAACAGGGGAGATACTGAAGCTTTCTTT.

This clonotype counts as medium-sized (0.01 to 0.1%). This rearrangement joins TRBV11-3 to TRBJ2-2, with TRBD1 matching over 7 bases. V was pared by 1 base and J by 4 bases, with 9 bases of the junction left unmatched. Germline V gene lookup returns CDR1 SGHNT and CDR2 YENEEA. The CDR3 has 17 residues. The CDR3 loop reads CASSLADRVKGTGELFF. In DNA form, the CDR3 reads TGTGCCAGCAGCTTAGCCGACAGGGTCAAGGGCACCGGGGAGCTGTTTTTT.

This clonotype was seen many times. The chain joins TRBV7-2 to TRBJ2-7; 9 nucleotides agree with TRBD1. V dropped 1 base and J dropped 2; count of bases not matched to a gene: 6. Germline V gene data show CDR1 as SGHTA and CDR2 as FQGNSA. This CDR3 contains 16 residues. The CDR3 is CASSLGLRDRAYEQYF. The CDR3 DNA follows: TGTGCCAGCAGCTTAGGGCTTAGGGACAGGGCCTACGAGCAGTACTTC. The full variable domain, completed using reference TRBV7-2 and TRBJ2-7, is GAGVSQSPSNKVTEKGKDVELRCDPISGHTALYWYRQSLGQGLEFLIYFQGNSAPDKSGLPSDRFSAERTGGSVSTLTIQRTQQEDSAVYLCASSLGLRDRAYEQYFGPGTRLTVT.

In its sample, this clonotype ranks as medium-sized. The chain combines TRBV7-6 with TRBJ2-1, with D perhaps TRBD2 (5 bases). There are 17 residues in the CDR3. Germline values: CDR1 SGHVS, CDR2 FNYEAQ. V lost 5 bases and J lost 6, with 23 bases in between. This CDR3 is CASSRFGISASTNEQFF. DNA of the CDR3: TGTGCCAGCAGCCGCTTCGGTATTAGCGCTAGTACCAATGAGCAGTTCTTC.

This clonotype is medium-sized by share. The chain uses TRBV27 and TRBJ2-1, with D unclear. This CDR3 spans 12 amino acids. Germline V lookup: CDR1 MNHEY, CDR2 SMNVEV (reference sequence). With 8 bases removed from V and 6 bases from J, the gap between germline ends came to 11 bases. This CDR3 reads CASRRSLNEQFF. The CDR3 nucleotides are TGTGCCAGCCGAAGGTCTCTCAATGAGCAGTTCTTC.

This clonotype is medium-sized within its sample. The rearrangement uses TRBV7-2 and TRBJ2-7; 7 positions match TRBD2. The CDR3 has 13 amino acids. Germline trimming cut 4 bases from V and 7 bases from J; bases unmatched to any gene: 7. Germline assignment: CDR1 SGHTA and CDR2 FQGNSA. The CDR3 DNA is TGTGCCAGCAGCTCTATCCTTAGCGGGGAGCAGTACTTC. Translating it yields CASSSILSGEQYF.

This clonotype has at least ten counts. V usage is TRBV7-9 and J usage is TRBJ2-3; 7 positions match TRBD1. With V trimmed by 0 bases and J by 9 bases, 6 bases remained unmatched. Per germline, CDR1 SEHNR and CDR2 FQNEAQ (reference sequence). This CDR3 is 14 amino acids long. Written as DNA, the CDR3 is TGTGCCAGCAGCTTAGCTACGACAGGGATCACGCAGTATTTT. Translation: CASSLATTGITQYF.

This clonotype was found a few times. The genes are TRBV7-2 and TRBJ2-5; TRBD2 aligns across 16 bases. The CDR3 runs 16 residues. V dropped 5 bases and J dropped 4; count of bases not matched to a gene: 4. The germline CDR1 and CDR2 sequences are SGHTA and FQGNSA. The CDR3 protein is CASSPGTSGRAETQYF. In nucleotides, the CDR3 is TGTGCCAGCAGCCCAGGGACTAGCGGGAGGGCAGAGACCCAGTACTTC.

By sample fraction, this clonotype is medium-sized. The chain employs TRBV29-1 and TRBJ2-2, with D possibly being TRBD2 (5 bases). Germline values: CDR1 SQVTM, CDR2 ANQGSEA. Trimming took off 7 bases at V and 6 bases at J, with 9 bases between the two ends. The CDR3 extends over 11 amino acids. The DNA of the CDR3 is TGCAGCGCTATGGAGGCCGGGGAGCTGTTTTTT. Translated: CSAMEAGELFF.

Sample share makes this clonotype medium-sized. The genes are TRBV12-3 or TRBV12-4 and TRBJ1-3; possibly TRBD1 for D (5 bases). The V gene lost 6 bases and the J gene lost 15 bases, with 18 bases spanning the gap. The CDR3 runs 12 residues. The CDR3 sequence is CASRGRGSAGYF. CDR3 DNA: TGTGCCAGCAGGGGAAGGGGCTCTGCCGGATATTTT.

This clonotype was seen ten or more times. The gene calls are TRBV7-2 and TRBJ2-5; D may be TRBD2 (6 bases). V lost 3 bases and J 3 bases, leaving 11 bases between the germline ends. Germline CDR1 reads SGHTA; CDR2 reads FQGNSA. This CDR3 region has 14 residues. The CDR3 is CASSLGGPKETQYF. As DNA, the CDR3 is TGTGCCAGCAGCTTGGGAGGCCCTAAAGAGACCCAGTACTTC.

This clonotype came up many times. The chain links TRBV6-1 to TRBJ2-5; no reliable D call. The germline gives CDR1 MNHNS, CDR2 SASEGT. The CDR3 covers 12 residues. V lost 3 bases to trimming and J lost 5 bases, with 7 bases between them. CDR3 region: CASSDHLETQYF. In DNA form, the CDR3 reads TGTGCCAGCAGTGACCACCTTGAGACCCAGTACTTC.

This clonotype was seen a handful of times. J is TRBJ2-7 and V is TRBV20-1, with 12 nucleotides matching TRBD1. The junction had 4 bases not matched to a gene; V was cut back by 1 base and J by 6 bases. The CDR3 consists of 14 residues. Germline CDR1 reads DFQATT; CDR2 reads SNEGSKA (reference sequence). The CDR3 DNA reads as TGCAGTGCTAGAGCCGGGACAGGGGGCGGCGAGCAGTACTTC. This codes for CSARAGTGGGEQYF.

This clonotype is labeled medium-sized (0.01 to 0.1%). V gene TRBV7-2 combines with J gene TRBJ2-4; D is uncertain. The CDR3 has 14 amino acids. CDR1 and CDR2 from the germline V gene are SGHTA and FQGNSA. V lost 2 bases to trimming and J lost 0 bases, with 5 bases between them. The chain's CDR3 is CASSLSLAKNIQYF. The CDR3 DNA follows: TGTGCCAGCAGCTTATCCCTAGCCAAAAACATTCAGTACTTC.

The J gene is TRBJ2-7, the V gene TRBV7-2; 10 bases map to TRBD2. CDR1 is SGHTA, CDR2 FQGNSA, per germline. The J segment lost 6 bases and the V segment lost 3 bases, leaving 5 bases of the junction unmatched. The CDR3 sequence is 14 residues long. CDR3 loop: CASSFLAGEGEQYF. In DNA form, the CDR3 reads TGTGCCAGCAGCTTCCTAGCGGGAGAGGGCGAGCAGTACTTC.

This clonotype is medium-sized. This chain links TRBV20-1 with TRBJ2-7, with D uncertain. Trimming stripped 5 bases from V and 5 bases from J, with 19 bases between. Per the germline V gene, CDR1 is DFQATT and CDR2 is SNEGSKA (reference sequence). This CDR3 is 14 amino acids long. CDR3 bases: TGCAGTGCTCCCGAAGAGGCGTATTCCCACGAGCAGTACTTC. Amino acid sequence: CSAPEEAYSHEQYF.

By its share, this clonotype is medium-sized (0.01 to 0.1%). This chain connects TRBV2 to TRBJ2-1; TRBD2 is a possible D gene (5 bases). V lost 8 bases and J lost 3, with 11 bases in between. Germline lookup yields CDR1 SNHLY and CDR2 FYNNEI. This CDR3 has 13 amino acids. This CDR3 is CASQGGVYNEQFF. CDR3 bases: TGTGCCAGCCAAGGAGGCGTCTACAATGAGCAGTTCTTC.

This clonotype was counted many times. The chain combines TRBV28 with TRBJ2-3, with D uncertain. The V gene's germline CDR1 is MDHEN and CDR2 SYDVKM. V lost 4 bases, J lost 1 base, and 6 bases lay in between. The CDR3 totals 13 residues. CDR3 nucleotide sequence: TGTGCCAGCAGTTATCCCGGCACAGATACGCAGTATTTT. Its protein product is CASSYPGTDTQYF. Filled out from reference TRBV28 and TRBJ2-3, the complete variable domain reads DVKVTQSSRYLVKRTGEKVFLECVQDMDHENMFWYRQDPGLGLRLIYFSYDVKMKEKGDIPEGYSVSREKKERFSLILESASTNQTSMYLCASSYPGTDTQYFGPGTRLTVL.